This T cell receptor beta chain emerged from a study of graft-versus-host responses after intestinal transplantation (dated by TCRdb to the early 2020s). Concerning the study at large: The transplants that recipients received were multivisceral, liver-intestinal, or isolated intestinal. All recipients received anti-thymocyte globulin induction followed by maintenance tacrolimus and steroids for about three years. Graft-versus-host and host-versus-graft alloreactive T cell clones were tracked in the graft, circulation and bone marrow after intestinal transplantation using bulk TCR-beta CDR3 sequencing. To identify alloreactive clones, pre-transplant mixed lymphocyte reaction products were sequenced and compared with unstimulated pre-transplant donor and recipient T cells. The cohort enrolled approximately 24 intestinal transplant recipients including one retransplant, and 3 patients lacking pretransplant specimens were excluded. Donor T cell macrochimerism was defined as a peak of at least 4% donor T cells among recipient peripheral blood mononuclear cells. Samples from a few later patients were sequenced in-house on an Illumina MiSeq with MiXCR processing rather than by the commercial service.

Receptors were amplified or captured by the immunoSEQ multiplex PCR assay. For most patients, genomic DNA was isolated with the Qiagen DNeasy Blood and Tissue Kit and shipped frozen to Adaptive Biotechnologies for TCR sequencing. Adaptive Biotechnologies carried out high-throughput TCR-beta CDR3 sequencing of genomic DNA for most patients. Regarding the original processing steps: TCR sequencing data were retrieved from Adaptive's ImmunoSEQ software for 15 to 20 patients, whereas three other patients were processed with MiXCR and VDJtools. To correct CD4 versus CD8 sorting errors, any sequence found in both subsets at a frequency ratio below 5:1 was removed. CDR3 nucleotide sequences shared between donor and recipient were removed because their origin could not be assigned. To be classed as alloreactive, a clone needed at least 2-fold expansion over unstimulated cells and a minimum CFSE-low frequency of 0.002% (template counts) or 0.001% (read counts). Mappable clones were those detected in sequenced pre-transplant spleen, lymph node, or MLR CFSE-low populations of the donor or recipient. The cumulative frequency of alloreactive clones was calculated as a percentage of all sequences, weighted by copy number. TCRdb retrieved this table from immuneACCESS and kept in-frame rearrangements only. Not all clones are present; in checked studies, unresolved V genes account for under half, and no reason is known for the remainder. From that table come the V and J calls and clone size; the DNA was used to work out D and trimming. The sample includes about 94,000 clones, with around nine tenths observed a single time. Approximately 0.48% of the sample is taken by the ten largest.

In light of the paper, this sample's time point label describes: cells obtained before transplantation from donor or recipient. CD3+CD4+ and CD3+CD8+ populations were FACS-sorted from unstimulated pre-transplant donor and recipient cells taken from spleen or lymph nodes. Study-wide conclusions, independent of this receptor: Conclusions were limited by the relatively low number and heterogeneity of intestinal transplant patients. Peak levels of circulating GvH clones were associated with declines in HvG clones early after transplant. GvH clones were detected in recipient bone marrow, and some of these GvH clones were observed earlier in ileal mucosa or blood, consistent with an intestinal mucosal origin. In patients with donor T cell macrochimerism, the allografts had high GvH to HvG T cell clonal ratios.

From its cysteine to its phenylalanine, the CDR3 spans 15 amino acids. The entry retains the CDR3 DNA only, 45 bases that are in frame from base 1. After removal of 7 bases from V and 2 bases from J, the junction retains 11 bases not matched to a gene. The germline V gene specifies SGHRS as CDR1 and YFSETQ as CDR2. On this clone: The antigen it recognizes is unknown. No base qualities exist here, and no much larger clone lies one base off it.

The TCR originated in a human donor who received an intestinal transplant. The chain is made from TRBV5-1 and TRBJ2-5, and 7 junctional nucleotides match TRBD2. The sequencing here drew on unstimulated CD8+ T cells sorted from spleen or lymph node cells, taken before intestinal transplant. The CDR3 sequence is CASAAWGGDQETQYF. The DNA is TGCGCCAGCGCCGCGTGGGGGGGGGATCAAGAGACCCAGTACTTC. With all but the CDR3 taken from the reference TRBV5-1 and TRBJ2-5 genes, the full variable domain is: KAGVTQTPRYLIKTRGQQVTLSCSPISGHRSVSWYQQTPGQGLQFLFEYFSETQRNKGNFPGRFSGRQFSNSRSEMNVSTLELGDSALYLCASAAWGGDQETQYFGPGTRLLVL.